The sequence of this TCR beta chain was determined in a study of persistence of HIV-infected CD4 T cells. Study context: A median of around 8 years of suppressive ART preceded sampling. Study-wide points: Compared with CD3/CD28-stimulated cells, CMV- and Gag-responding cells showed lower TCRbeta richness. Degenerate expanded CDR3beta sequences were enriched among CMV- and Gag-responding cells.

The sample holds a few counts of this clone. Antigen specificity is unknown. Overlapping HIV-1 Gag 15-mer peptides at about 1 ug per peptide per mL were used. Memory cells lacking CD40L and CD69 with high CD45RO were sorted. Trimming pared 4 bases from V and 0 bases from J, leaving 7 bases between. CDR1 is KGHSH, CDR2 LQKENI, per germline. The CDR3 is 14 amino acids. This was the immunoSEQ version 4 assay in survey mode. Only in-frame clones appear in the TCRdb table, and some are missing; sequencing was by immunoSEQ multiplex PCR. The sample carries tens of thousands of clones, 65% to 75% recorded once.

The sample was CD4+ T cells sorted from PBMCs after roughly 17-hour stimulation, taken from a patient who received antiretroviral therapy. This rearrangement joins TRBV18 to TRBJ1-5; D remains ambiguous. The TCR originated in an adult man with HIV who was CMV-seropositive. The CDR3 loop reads CASSQYNSNQPQHF. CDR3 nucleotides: TGTGCCAGCTCACAATACAATAGCAATCAGCCCCAGCATTTT.